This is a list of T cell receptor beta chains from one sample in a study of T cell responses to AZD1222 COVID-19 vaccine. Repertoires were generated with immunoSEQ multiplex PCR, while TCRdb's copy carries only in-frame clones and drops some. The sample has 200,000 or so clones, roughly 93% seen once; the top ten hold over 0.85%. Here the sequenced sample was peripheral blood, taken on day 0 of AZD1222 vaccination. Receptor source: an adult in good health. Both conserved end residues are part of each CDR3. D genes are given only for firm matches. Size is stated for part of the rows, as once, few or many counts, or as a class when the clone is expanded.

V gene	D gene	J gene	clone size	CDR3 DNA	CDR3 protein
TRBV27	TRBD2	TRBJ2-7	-	TGTGCCAGCAGTCCAATACTAGCGGGGGGCAGTTACGAGCAGTACTTC	CASSPILAGGSYEQYF
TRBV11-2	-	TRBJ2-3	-	TGTGCCAGCAGCCCCCTGCGGTCCTCTGGCACAGATACGCAGTATTTT	CASSPLRSSGTDTQYF
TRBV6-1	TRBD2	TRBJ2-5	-	TGTGCCAGCAGTGAAGGTGGGACTAGTCGCGAGACCCAGTACTTC	CASSEGGTSRETQYF
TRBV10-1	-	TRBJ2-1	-	TGCGCCAGCCAGGAGGGGAATGAGCAGTTCTTC	CASQEGNEQFF
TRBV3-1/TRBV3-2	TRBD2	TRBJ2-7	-	TGTGCCAGCAGCCTTTCAAGGGAACTAGCGGCCAACCAACGGGGATACGAGCAGTACTTC	CASSLSRELAANQRGYEQYF
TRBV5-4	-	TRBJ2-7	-	TGTGCCAGCAGCTTGTCCAGCGGAACCCGCTACGAGCAGTACTTC	CASSLSSGTRYEQYF
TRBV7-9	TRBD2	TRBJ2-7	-	TGTGCCAGCAGCCCCTGGACTAGCGGAACCTACGAGCAGTACTTC	CASSPWTSGTYEQYF
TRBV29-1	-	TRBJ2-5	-	TGCAGCGTTGGGGACGGCCAAGAGACCCAGTACTTC	CSVGDGQETQYF
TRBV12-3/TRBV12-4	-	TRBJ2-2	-	TGTGCCAGCTTCGCTAACACCGGGGAGCTGTTTTTT	CASFANTGELFF
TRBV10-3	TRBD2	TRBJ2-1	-	TGTGCCATCAGTGGCCCCCCGGGCGGGGGTTTAGATGAGCAGTTCTTC	CAISGPPGGGLDEQFF
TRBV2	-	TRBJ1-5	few	TGTGCCAGCAGCGACAGGCTCCCAGATCAGCCCCAGCATTTT	CASSDRLPDQPQHF
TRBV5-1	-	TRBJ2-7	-	TGCGCCAGCAGCTTGGACACGAGCTCCTACGAGCAGTACTTC	CASSLDTSSYEQYF
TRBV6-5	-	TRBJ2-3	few	TGTGCCAGCAGAGCTTTGGGTTGGGATACGCAGTATTTT	CASRALGWDTQYF
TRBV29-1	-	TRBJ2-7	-	TGCAGCGCCCTCTCCCTGGGGGGAGCGACCCCCTACGAGCAGTACTTC	CSALSLGGATPYEQYF
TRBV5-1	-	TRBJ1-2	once	TGCGCCAGCAGCTTGGGTGTGGGAGAAGGCTACACCTTC	CASSLGVGEGYTF
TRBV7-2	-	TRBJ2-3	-	TGTGCCAGCAGCTTAGCAGGAGGAGATACGCAGTATTTT	CASSLAGGDTQYF